This T cell receptor beta chain is from a study of Tregs in tolerant kidney transplant recipients. Turning to the study itself: Mixed chimerism was transient after nonmyeloablative marrow transplants from related graft donors.

Frequency places this clone as medium-sized (0.01 to 0.1%). Its specificity is unknown. The read halts 3 residues ahead of the CDR3 end, with the missing end drawn from the germline J gene. FACS sorting followed a roughly six-day coculture of CFSE-labeled recipient PBMCs with irradiated graft donor PBMCs. There are 14 residues in the CDR3. V was pared by 2 bases and J by 8 bases, with 7 bases of the junction left unmatched. CDR1 and CDR2 from the germline V gene are SGDLS and YYNGEE. Measured with immunoSEQ multiplex PCR; TCRdb has only the in-frame clones, and not every one. Recorded here are about 380 clones; the top ten clones represent about 8%.

This chain links TRBV9 with TRBJ2-1; 7 nucleotides align to TRBD2. This specimen was CD8+ T cells from blood cultured with allogeneic cells, taken before the transplant. The TCR originated in a human patient who received a combined kidney and bone marrow transplant. CDR3 in amino acids: CASSVRGGSDEQFF. CDR3 DNA, as far as it was read: TGTGCCAGCAGCGTCCGGGGAGGGTCGGATGAG.